This T cell receptor (beta chain) stems from a study of Graves' ophthalmopathy and Graves' hyperthyroidism. Beta-chain TCR CDR3 regions were amplified from RNA transcripts. The library came from an HTBI-primed first-round RT-PCR and a second-round multiplex PCR. TCRdb independently ran MiXCR on the multiplex PCR reads; one entry per CDR3 protein. Here the sample spans approximately 640,000 distinct CDR3 sequences, about 38% being singletons. CDR3 length equals 13 residues. The germline gives CDR1 LNHDA, CDR2 SQIVND (reference sequence). Unmatched junction bases numbered 7, after V lost 9 bases and J lost 7 bases.

The rearrangement uses TRBV19 and TRBJ2-2; TRBD2 matches 8 bases. The specimen was peripheral blood. The TCR sequence derives from an adult man with Graves' ophthalmopathy. This chain's CDR3 is CASSEGTSGELFF. The CDR3 DNA is TGTGCCAGCAGTGAAGGGACTAGCGGGGAGCTGTTTTTT.